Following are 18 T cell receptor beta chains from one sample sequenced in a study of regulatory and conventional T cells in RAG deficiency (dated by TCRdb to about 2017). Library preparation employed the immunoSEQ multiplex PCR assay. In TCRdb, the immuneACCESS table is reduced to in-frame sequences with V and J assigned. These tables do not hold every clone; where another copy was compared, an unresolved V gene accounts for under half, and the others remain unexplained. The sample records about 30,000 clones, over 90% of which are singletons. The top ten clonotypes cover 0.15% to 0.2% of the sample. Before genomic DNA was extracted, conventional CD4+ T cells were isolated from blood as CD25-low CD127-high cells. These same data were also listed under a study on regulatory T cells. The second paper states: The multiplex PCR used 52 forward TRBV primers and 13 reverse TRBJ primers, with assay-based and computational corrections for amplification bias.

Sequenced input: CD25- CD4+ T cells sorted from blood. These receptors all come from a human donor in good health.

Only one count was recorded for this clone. The CDR3 sequence: CASSQDRRDFPEFQETQYF. CDR3 coding DNA: TGTGCCAGCAGCCAAGATAGGAGGGACTTTCCGGAATTCCAAGAGACCCAGTACTTC. This chain connects TRBV4-2 to TRBJ2-5; D might be TRBD2 (6 bases). Looked up from germline, CDR1 is LGHNA and CDR2 is YNFKEQ. Trimming shortened V by 0 bases and J by 1 base, and 21 bases separated the two germline ends. The CDR3 loop spans 19 amino acids.

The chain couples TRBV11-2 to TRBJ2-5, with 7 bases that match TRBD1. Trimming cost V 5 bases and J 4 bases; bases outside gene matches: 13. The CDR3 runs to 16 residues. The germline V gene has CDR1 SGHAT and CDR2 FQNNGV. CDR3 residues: CASSRTGAQVPETQYF. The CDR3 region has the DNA TGTGCCAGCAGCCGTACAGGGGCGCAAGTACCAGAGACCCAGTACTTC.

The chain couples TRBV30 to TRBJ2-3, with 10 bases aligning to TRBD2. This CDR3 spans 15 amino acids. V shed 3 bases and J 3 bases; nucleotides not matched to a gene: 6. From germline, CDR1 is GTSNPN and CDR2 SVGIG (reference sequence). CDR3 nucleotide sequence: TGTGCCTGGAGCGGAGCGGGGGGGAGAACAGATACGCAGTATTTT. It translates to CAWSGAGGRTDTQYF.

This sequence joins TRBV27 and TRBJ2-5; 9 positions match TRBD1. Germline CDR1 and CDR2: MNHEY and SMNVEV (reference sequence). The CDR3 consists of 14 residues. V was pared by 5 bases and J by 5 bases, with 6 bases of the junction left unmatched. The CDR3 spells CASSGQGWGETQYF. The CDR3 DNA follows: TGTGCCAGCAGTGGACAGGGGTGGGGGGAGACCCAGTACTTC.

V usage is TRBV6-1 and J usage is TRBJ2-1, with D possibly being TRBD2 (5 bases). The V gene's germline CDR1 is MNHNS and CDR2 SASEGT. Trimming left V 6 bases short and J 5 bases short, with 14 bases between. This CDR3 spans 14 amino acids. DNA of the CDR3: TGTGCCAGCAGCGTAGCCGGGATAAACAATGAGCAGTTCTTC. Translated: CASSVAGINNEQFF.

As DNA, the CDR3 is TGTGCCAGCAGTTTTCCAGGGACTGGAAACACCATATATTTT. Amino acid sequence: CASSFPGTGNTIYF. The rearrangement links TRBV28 to TRBJ1-3; D is perhaps TRBD1 (5 bases). This CDR3 has 14 amino acids. V was clipped by 3 bases and J by 2 bases, with 8 bases between them. The germline V gene has CDR1 MDHEN and CDR2 SYDVKM.

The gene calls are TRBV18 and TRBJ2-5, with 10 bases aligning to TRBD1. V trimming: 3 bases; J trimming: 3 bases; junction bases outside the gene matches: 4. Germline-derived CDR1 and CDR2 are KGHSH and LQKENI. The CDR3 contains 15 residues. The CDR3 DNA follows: TGTGCCAGCTCACCGGAGACAGGGGGCGAAGAGACCCAGTACTTC. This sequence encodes CASSPETGGEETQYF.

Written as DNA, the CDR3 is TGTGCCAGCAGCTTAGTAGCAGACAGGAGTTATGGCTACACCTTC. Protein: CASSLVADRSYGYTF. The chain combines TRBV7-2 with TRBJ1-2; the D gene is possibly TRBD1 (6 bases). Germline values: CDR1 SGHTA, CDR2 FQGNSA. The CDR3 sequence is 15 residues long. V was trimmed by 1 base and J by 5 bases, leaving 14 bases between them.

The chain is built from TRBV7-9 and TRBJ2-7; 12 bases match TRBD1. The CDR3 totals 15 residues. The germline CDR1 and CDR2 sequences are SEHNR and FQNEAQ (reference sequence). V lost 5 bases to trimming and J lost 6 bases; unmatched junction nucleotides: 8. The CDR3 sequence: CASSERGTGGSEQYF. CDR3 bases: TGTGCCAGCAGCGAAAGGGGGACAGGGGGCAGCGAGCAGTACTTC. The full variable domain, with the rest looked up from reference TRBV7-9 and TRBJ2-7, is DTGVSQNPRHKITKRGQNVTFRCDPISEHNRLYWYRQTLGQGPEFLTYFQNEAQLEKSRLLSDRFSAERPKGSFSTLEIQRTEQGDSAMYLCASSERGTGGSEQYFGPGTRLTVT.

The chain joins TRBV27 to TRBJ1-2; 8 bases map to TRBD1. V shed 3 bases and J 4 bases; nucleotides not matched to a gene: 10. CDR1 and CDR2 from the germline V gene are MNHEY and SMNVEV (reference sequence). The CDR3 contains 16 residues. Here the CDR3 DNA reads TGTGCCAGCAGTTTGGTCGGGCGGCAGGGGGCCTATGGCTACACCTTC. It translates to CASSLVGRQGAYGYTF.

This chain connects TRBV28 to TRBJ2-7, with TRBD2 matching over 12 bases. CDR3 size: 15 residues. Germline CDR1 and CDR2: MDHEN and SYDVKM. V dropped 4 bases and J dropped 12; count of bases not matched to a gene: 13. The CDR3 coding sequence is TGTGCCAGCAGTTCCCGACCGGTTACTAGCGGGGGGTCGTACTTC. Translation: CASSSRPVTSGGSYF. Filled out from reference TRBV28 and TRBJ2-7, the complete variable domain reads DVKVTQSSRYLVKRTGEKVFLECVQDMDHENMFWYRQDPGLGLRLIYFSYDVKMKEKGDIPEGYSVSREKKERFSLILESASTNQTSMYLCASSSRPVTSGGSYFGPGTRLTVT.

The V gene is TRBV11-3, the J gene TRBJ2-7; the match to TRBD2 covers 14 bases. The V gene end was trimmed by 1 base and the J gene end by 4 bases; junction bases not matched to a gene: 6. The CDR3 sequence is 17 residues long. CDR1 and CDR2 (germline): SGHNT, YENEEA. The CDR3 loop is CASSLVRGLAGVYEQYF. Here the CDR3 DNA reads TGTGCCAGCAGCTTAGTCCGGGGACTAGCGGGGGTATACGAGCAGTACTTC.

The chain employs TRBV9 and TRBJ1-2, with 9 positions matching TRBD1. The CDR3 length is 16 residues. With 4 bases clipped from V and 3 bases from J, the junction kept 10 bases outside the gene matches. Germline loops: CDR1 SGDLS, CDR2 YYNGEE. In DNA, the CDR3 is TGTGCCAGCAGCCGCCCCGGGACAGGGCGTTACTATGGCTACACCTTC. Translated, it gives CASSRPGTGRYYGYTF.

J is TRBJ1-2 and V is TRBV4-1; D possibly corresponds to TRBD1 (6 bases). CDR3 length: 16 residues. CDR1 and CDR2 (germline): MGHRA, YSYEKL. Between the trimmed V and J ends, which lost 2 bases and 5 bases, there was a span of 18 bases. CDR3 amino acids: CASSQPRRGPGYGYTF. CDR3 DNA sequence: TGCGCCAGCAGCCAACCCCGGCGGGGGCCCGGGTATGGCTACACCTTC.

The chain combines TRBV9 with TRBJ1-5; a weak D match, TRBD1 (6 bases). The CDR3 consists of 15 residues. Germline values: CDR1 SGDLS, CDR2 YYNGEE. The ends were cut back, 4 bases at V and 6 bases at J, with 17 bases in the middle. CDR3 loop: CASSPQGFAGQPQHF. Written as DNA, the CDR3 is TGTGCCAGCAGCCCCCAGGGGTTCGCGGGTCAGCCCCAGCATTTT. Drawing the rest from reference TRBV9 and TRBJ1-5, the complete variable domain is DSGVTQTPKHLITATGQRVTLRCSPRSGDLSVYWYQQSLDQGLQFLIQYYNGEERAKGNILERFSAQQFPDLHSELNLSSLELGDSALYFCASSPQGFAGQPQHFGDGTRLSIL.

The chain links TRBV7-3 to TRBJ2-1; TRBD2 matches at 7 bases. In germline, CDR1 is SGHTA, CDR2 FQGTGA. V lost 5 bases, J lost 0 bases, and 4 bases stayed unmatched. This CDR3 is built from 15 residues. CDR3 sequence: CASSPRGSSYNEQFF. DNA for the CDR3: TGTGCCAGCAGCCCGCGGGGGAGCTCCTACAATGAGCAGTTCTTC.

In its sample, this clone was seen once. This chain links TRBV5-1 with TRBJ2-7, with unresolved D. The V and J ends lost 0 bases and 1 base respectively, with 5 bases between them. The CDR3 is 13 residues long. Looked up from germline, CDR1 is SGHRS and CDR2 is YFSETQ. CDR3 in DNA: TGCGCCAGCAGCTTGGTTCTATCCTACGAGCAGTACTTC. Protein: CASSLVLSYEQYF.

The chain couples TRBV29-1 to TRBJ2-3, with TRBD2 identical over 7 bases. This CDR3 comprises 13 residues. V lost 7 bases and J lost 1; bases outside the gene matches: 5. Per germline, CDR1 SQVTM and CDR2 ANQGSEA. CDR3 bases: TGCAGCGGGGGACTACCAGGCACAGATACGCAGTATTTT. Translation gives CSGGLPGTDTQYF.